This T cell receptor beta chain is drawn from a study of shared clonotypes between healthy human individuals (dated by TCRdb to the early 2020s). For the study in its entirety: A few men and two women, aged 18 to 49 years, made up the cohort. Per donor, three plates each were used for CD4 naive and CD4 memory, two for CD8 naive, and one for CD8 memory. The study deeply sequenced blood TCR repertoires of five healthy adults to estimate repertoire size and the extent of clonotype sharing between individuals. To increase sequencing depth and limit assay-specific biases, different laboratories used diverse techniques to prepare libraries and sequence TCR repertoires. Per donor, leukapheresis produced somewhere between about 0.85 and 9.5 billion PBMCs.

Using the deep immunoSEQ assay, multiplex PCR amplified TCR CDR3 regions from genomic DNA. Genomic DNA extracted from each cell subset was distributed evenly over all wells of several immunoSEQ 96-well plates, and each plate served as one replicate. For sorted subsets, approximately 190 ng of genomic DNA, equivalent to 30,000 or so T cell genomes, went into each replicate PCR. Purified libraries were measured with a Qubit 3.0 fluorometer, size-checked on a Bioanalyzer 2100, and measured again with the KAPA Library Quantification kit. A separate single-read 150-cycle Illumina NextSeq 550 flow cell was used to sequence each immunoSEQ 96-well plate. In the paper's pipeline: Because only junctional sequences without quality scores were contained in the immunoSEQ output, filtering matching that applied to full-length reads could not be performed. Sequences were annotated with PyIR, a Python wrapper for IgBLAST v1.9, and V/J genes and CDR3 were assigned using IMGT germline references. Reads were filtered out if the reads had weak V/J assignments (E-value above 1e-6), no CDR3, stop codons, out-of-frame junctions, or ambiguous translated residues. V3J clonotypes were defined as sequences sharing an identical inferred V gene, J gene, and CDR3 amino acid sequence. Percentage overlap between repertoires was computed as shared unique clonotypes divided by the size of the smaller repertoire. Repertoire richness was assessed with RTK rarefaction, the Chao1 estimator, and Recon v2.1 estimates of unobserved clonotypes. Generation probabilities for all TCRbeta clonotypes obtained by the gDNA method from a handful of donors were computed using OLGA. Sourced from immuneACCESS, this table was stored by TCRdb with only in-frame sequences that have V and J called. A share of the clones is absent; for the studies checked, an unresolved V gene accounts for under half, and the remainder has no known explanation. V and J calls and clone size are copied from that table; D and trimming were computed from the DNA. This sample gives about 590,000 clones in total; roughly 96% of them show up just once. Of the sample, over 0.09% is held by the ten largest clones.

Summary of the overall study and its limitations: Even with the large sequencing depth, rarefaction of the sorted-subset datasets indicated that sequencing was incomplete. Naive subsets generally had larger estimated clonotype richness than memory subsets did. Sharing across a few donors was observed for approximately 4.6% of naive CD4, 3.5% of naive CD8, roughly 2.4% of memory CD4, and around 0.4% of memory CD8 clonotypes. Higher generation probabilities were observed for clonotypes shared by all four sorted-subset donors than for non-shared clonotypes. Because the study included only a small number of donors, the genetic and exposure-history diversity represented was limited. Pairwise subsampling indicated that sequencing depth was expected to affect the degree of clonotype sharing among donors. Only blood was sampled, and tissue TCR repertoires likely differ from those in blood.

Note on this clone: Its antigen remains unidentified. The sample holds no much larger clone one base away, and base qualities are not on file.

CD8 naive samples were CD45RO-negative cells positively selected for CCR7, giving a CD45RA+CCR7+ population that excluded TemRA cells. Donors were healthy HIV-negative adults with no recently reported acute infections or vaccinations. Every donor was a Caucasian adult living in Nashville, Tennessee, USA. After blood collection by leukapheresis, PBMCs were isolated using Ficoll-Histopaque density gradient centrifugation and then cryopreserved in the vapor phase of liquid nitrogen. Analytical flow cytometry was used to check the purity and quantity of each magnetically sorted T cell population. Each sorted fraction had its genomic DNA isolated and then quantified by UV absorbance on a Nanodrop 2000c. Including the terminal cysteine and phenylalanine, the CDR3 comprises 14 residues. Just the 42-base CDR3 DNA is kept, in frame starting at base 1. In the germline V gene (reference sequence), CDR1 corresponds to MNHEY and CDR2 to SMNVEV. Germline trimming: 8 bases from V, 4 bases from J; junction bases outside gene matches: 9.

Recombination linked TRBV27 to TRBJ2-7, with 9 junctional bases fitting TRBD1. Sequenced: naive CD8+ T cells sorted from blood. The intended sense of this specimen's cell subset or site label: CD45RA+CCR7+. The source is a woman under 40 in good health. The CDR3 corresponds to CASSQGAASYEQYF. The bases are TGTGCCAGCTCACAGGGGGCCGCTTCGTACGAGCAGTACTTC.